The T cell receptor beta chain under discussion was sequenced for a study of T-cell memory formation after mild COVID-19 (dated by TCRdb to about 2021). For the study in its entirety: Most TCR sequence clusters were specific to one of the two donors. In two donors, T-cell clones that expanded and contracted after mild COVID-19 were followed by sequencing TCRalpha and TCRbeta repertoires longitudinally. The cohort comprised two young, previously healthy adult volunteers, one female and one male. Overall study outcomes, separate from this receptor: Balanced CD4/CD8 phenotypes were observed for clones contracting from day 15 to 85, whereas a bias towards CD4+ was observed for a second wave of clones expanding from day 15 to 37. The study covered only a couple of mild cases, and larger cohorts including severe cases with pre-infection samples were considered necessary. Some responding clones were detected in pre-infection memory, suggesting pre-existing cross-reactive memory T cells joined the SARS-CoV-2 response. Contracting CD4+ clones turned up mainly in the CM and EM memory subsets, whereas EMRA was where CD8+ clones were enriched. The second-wave clones that peaked on day 37 were not confirmed to be SARS-CoV-2 specific.

Ficoll-Paque density gradient centrifugation was used to isolate PBMCs. There are a few counts of this clonotype. Its antigen is not yet known. Base-call qualities are not available, and no considerably larger clone is one nucleotide away. For sequencing, an Illumina NovaSeq 6000 was employed. TCRalpha and TCRbeta cDNA libraries were built by 5'RACE with constant-segment primers, adding sample barcodes and unique molecular identifiers. RNA was extracted from every sample with Trizol reagent. Libraries were amplified in two PCR steps, with a second sample barcode and Illumina TruSeq adapters added in the second step. Sequencing of the libraries was done on an Illumina NovaSeq, producing 2 x 150 bp paired-end reads. The authors' pipeline ran thus. With migec v1.2.7, reads were demultiplexed and then collapsed into UMI-guided consensus sequences. Using mixcr v2.1.11, the UMI consensuses were aligned to TRA and TRB V and J templates and assembled into clonotypes. A clonotype was counted as expanded or contracted only if both edgeR and NoisET called the change significant, with noise models trained on biological replicates. For edgeR calls, the thresholds were a false discovery rate-adjusted p below 0.01 and a log2 fold-change of 1. As an exploratory analysis of dynamics, max-normalized trajectories of the 1000 most abundant clonotypes were examined by PCA with hierarchical clustering. The CD4 or CD8 phenotype of responding clones was assigned using the separately sequenced CD4+ and CD8+ repertoires. Clones were called with MiXCR by TCRdb after fastp trimmed the public reads at Q25, and only in-frame beta chains were retained. Each entry merges the rows of one CDR3 protein and shows their most common DNA and genes. The V and J calls shown here were made by TCRdb, not taken from the authors' results. Here the sample has about 360,000 distinct CDR3 sequences; roughly 14% occur a single time. In total, the top ten clones hold 20% to 25% of the sample.

The CDR3 measures 15 amino acids from cysteine to phenylalanine. The kept DNA is CDR3 alone, 45 bases in frame from the first base. V loses 4 bases, J loses 2 bases, and the germline ends lie 15 bases apart. CDR1 and CDR2 are drawn from the germline V gene: SGHRS, YFSETQ. The chain is made from TRBV5-1 and TRBJ1-2; the D segment could be TRBD1, given 5 matching bases. The clonotype was recovered from a man aged 18 to 29 who had mild COVID-19 (a few samples of this study predate the infection). The sample titles of this study are shuffled in the database, so cell type and time point are left out; the donor was told from shared clones. The material sequenced was PBMCs or a T cell subset sorted from them (not recorded which). The CDR3 here reads CASSLDIGANYGYTF. The DNA sequence reads TGCGCCAGCAGCCTCGACATAGGGGCCAACTATGGCTACACCTTC.